This TCR beta chain is drawn from a study of neurological immune-mediated disorders. Across the study: A relapsing-remitting course was seen in about 90% of the roughly 35 multiple sclerosis patients and a secondary progressive course in 3. Study results and limitations: The phylogenetic placement of 18 of 34 multiple sclerosis patients' repertoires in one related-CDR3 cluster constitutes a possible signature.

One entry per CDR3 protein, called by TCRdb with MiXCR from the 5' RACE reads. The table has more than 75,000 distinct CDR3 sequences, less than 5.5% seen once. CDR3 size: 16 residues. Trimming stripped 0 bases from V and 4 bases from J, with 13 bases between. Germline assignment: CDR1 SGHKS and CDR2 YYEKEE (reference sequence). This clonotype was counted at least ten times. Its cognate antigen is unknown. The sequence was collected from a woman aged 30 to 39 with multiple sclerosis. V is TRBV5-5 and J is TRBJ2-2; D not resolved. What was sequenced was PBMCs. CDR3 amino acids: CASSLGAPRSTGELFF. The CDR3 bases are TGTGCCAGCAGCTTGGGAGCGCCCCGGAGCACCGGGGAGCTGTTTTTT.